These 3 T cell receptor beta chains share one sample of origin, sequenced in a study of cytomegalovirus exposure and HLA in healthy donors. The table came from immunoSEQ multiplex PCR; TCRdb's copy has only in-frame clones and leaves some out. The repertoire includes 68,000 or so clones, more than 80% of them detected once, and 1.2% sits in the top ten. The source material was PBMCs. The receptors derive from a woman aged 18-29 years in good health and CMV-seronegative.

V gene TRBV18 combines with J gene TRBJ1-3; D remains unclear. The germline CDR1 and CDR2 sequences are KGHSH and LQKENI. The V end was cut by 0 bases, the J end by 6 bases, with 12 bases between. The CDR3 totals 15 residues. As DNA, the CDR3 is TGTGCCAGCTCACCACCGTGGCTTTCTCCAAACACCATATATTTT. Translating gives CASSPPWLSPNTIYF. The variable domain in full, with the rest retrieved from reference TRBV18 and TRBJ1-3, is NAGVMQNPRHLVRRRGQEARLRCSPMKGHSHVYWYRQLPEEGLKFMVYLQKENIIDESGMPKERFSAEFPKEGPSILRIQQVVRGDSAAYFCASSPPWLSPNTIYFGEGSWLTVV.

This chain uses TRBV5-4 with TRBJ2-3, with D uncertain. V lost 3 bases, J lost 1 base, and 15 bases lay in between. Germline loops: CDR1 SGHNT, CDR2 YYREEE (reference sequence). This CDR3 region has 16 residues. CDR3 loop: CASSSSLRTGTDTQYF. The CDR3 DNA follows: TGTGCCAGCAGCTCCTCACTTCGAACCGGCACAGATACGCAGTATTTT.

Comments on this clone: At one end, the junction sequence differs from germline, possibly due to a read error. This chain connects TRBV11-2 to TRBJ1-6; D might be TRBD1 (5 bases). CDR3 length equals 16 residues. The V gene's germline CDR1 is SGHAT and CDR2 FQNNGV. CDR3 in amino acids: CASSLDSGGVNSPLHF. In DNA form, the CDR3 reads TGTGCCAGCAGCCTAGACTCCGGGGGGGTTAATTCACCCCTCCACTTT.